This passage covers 16 T cell receptor beta chains from one sample sequenced in a study of T cell changes during pregnancy in multiple sclerosis (dated by TCRdb to about 2019). Libraries were prepared through the immunoSEQ multiplex PCR assay. Sourced from immuneACCESS, this table was stored by TCRdb with only in-frame sequences that have V and J called. A share of the clones is absent; for the studies checked, an unresolved V gene accounts for under half, and the remainder has no known explanation. The sample table lists roughly 43,000 clones, about 93% of them with a count of one. The ten largest clones add up to 0.6% to 0.75% of the sample. Here the sequenced sample was CD4+ T cells from peripheral blood mononuclear cells, taken in the third trimester of pregnancy. The receptors derive from a female donor with multiple sclerosis, enrolled in a pregnancy study.

The chain recombines TRBV5-1 with TRBJ2-3, with D perhaps TRBD2 (6 bases). Trimming left V 0 bases short and J 6 bases short, with 8 bases between. Germline V gives CDR1 SGHRS, CDR2 YFSETQ. This CDR3 comprises 13 residues. CDR3 nucleotides: TGCGCCAGCAGCTTGGAGCGGGCGGATACGCAGTATTTT. It yields the protein CASSLERADTQYF.

The rearrangement joins TRBV9 to TRBJ2-5; 7 bases fit TRBD2. This CDR3 comprises 13 residues. Looked up from germline, CDR1 is SGDLS and CDR2 is YYNGEE. J was trimmed by 5 bases and V by 4 bases; bases with no gene match: 5. The CDR3 bases are TGTGCCAGCAGCAGACTAGCATTGGAGACCCAGTACTTC. This encodes CASSRLALETQYF.

J is TRBJ1-2 and V is TRBV6-5; a possible D gene is TRBD1 (5 bases). The CDR3 is 15 amino acids. Per the germline V gene, CDR1 is MNHEY and CDR2 is SVGAGI. Trimming removed 7 bases at V and 3 bases at J, with 18 bases between. Written as DNA, the CDR3 is TGTGCCAGCACTCAAAAACCCCAGGGATACTATGGCTACACCTTC. Translated: CASTQKPQGYYGYTF.

V is TRBV2 and J is TRBJ2-5; 7 bases match TRBD2. The length of the CDR3 is 14 residues. The junction had 11 bases not matched to a gene; V was cut back by 11 bases and J by 2 bases. Looked up from germline, CDR1 is SNHLY and CDR2 is FYNNEI. This CDR3 reads CASNRLAAQETQYF. The DNA of the CDR3 is TGTGCCTCGAACCGGCTAGCGGCTCAAGAGACCCAGTACTTC.

This clone has more than one count but fewer than ten. This rearrangement joins TRBV19 to TRBJ1-2; D gene uncertain. The CDR3 has 15 amino acids. V was cut by 4 bases and J by 0 bases, with 12 bases left in between. Germline CDR1 reads LNHDA; CDR2 reads SQIVND (reference sequence). The CDR3 region has the DNA TGTGCCAGTAGTACCCTGGACGGGACTAACTATGGCTACACCTTC. Its protein is CASSTLDGTNYGYTF.

This chain connects TRBV2 to TRBJ1-1, with 7 bases lining up with TRBD1. In germline, CDR1 is SNHLY, CDR2 FYNNEI. The CDR3 spans 14 residues. V was pared by 4 bases and J by 1 base, with 3 bases of the junction left unmatched. The chain's CDR3 is CASSVTGRNTEAFF. The CDR3 region has the DNA TGTGCCAGCAGTGTGACAGGGCGGAACACTGAAGCTTTCTTT.

There are a few counts of this clone. The chain combines TRBV11-2 with TRBJ2-3; 12 nucleotides line up with TRBD2. Germline V gene lookup returns CDR1 SGHAT and CDR2 FQNNGV. The CDR3 is 15 amino acids. Losses at the gene ends were 3 bases for V and 6 bases for J; bases not matched to a gene: 4. CDR3 loop: CASSFRLAGDDTQYF. CDR3 in DNA: TGTGCCAGCAGCTTTCGACTAGCGGGGGATGATACGCAGTATTTT.

Here the CDR3 DNA reads TGCGCCAGCAGCCTAGGGACAGGGCACAAGGAGTACTTC. Its translation is CASSLGTGHKEYF. The rearrangement joins TRBV5-1 to TRBJ2-7; 9 bases map to TRBD1. Germline V CDR1 and CDR2: SGHRS, YFSETQ. Germline trimming cut 4 bases from V and 11 bases from J; bases unmatched to any gene: 10. The CDR3 spans 13 residues.

V usage is TRBV19 and J usage is TRBJ1-5; weak D call: TRBD1 (6 bases). Deletions cut 7 bases from V and 2 bases from J, with 12 bases between. The CDR3 runs 14 residues. Looked up from germline, CDR1 is LNHDA and CDR2 is SQIVND (reference sequence). The CDR3: CASILAGGNQPQHF. The DNA of the CDR3 is TGTGCCAGTATATTGGCAGGGGGCAATCAGCCCCAGCATTTT. The full variable domain, its missing parts supplied by reference TRBV19 and TRBJ1-5, is DGGITQSPKYLFRKEGQNVTLSCEQNLNHDAMYWYRQDPGQGLRLIYYSQIVNDFQKGDIAEGYSVSREKKESFPLTVTSAQKNPTAFYLCASILAGGNQPQHFGDGTRLSIL.

The chain uses TRBV28 and TRBJ1-4; 11 bases match TRBD1. Per germline, CDR1 MDHEN and CDR2 SYDVKM. V lost 8 bases and J lost 10; bases outside the gene matches: 9. The CDR3 runs to 14 residues. In DNA form, the CDR3 reads TGTGCCAGCGCCCCGGGACAGGGGGGGGCAAAACTGTTTTTT. Translation gives CASAPGQGGAKLFF.

The chain links TRBV5-1 to TRBJ2-7, with D maybe TRBD2 (5 bases). V was pared by 5 bases and J by 3 bases, with 6 bases between. The CDR3 is made up of 11 amino acids. Germline lookup yields CDR1 SGHRS and CDR2 YFSETQ. The CDR3 region is CASRAGYEQYF. CDR3 DNA sequence: TGCGCCAGCAGGGCGGGCTACGAGCAGTACTTC.

The rearrangement joins TRBV30 to TRBJ1-2; D is perhaps TRBD1 (6 bases). V was pared by 0 bases and J by 8 bases, with 22 bases between. The CDR3 totals 16 residues. Germline CDR1 GTSNPN, CDR2 SVGIG (reference sequence). CDR3 DNA: TGTGCCTGGAGTGTTTTAACCCGGGACACCGCCCCCGGCTACACCTTC. Residues: CAWSVLTRDTAPGYTF.

The chain is built from TRBV30 and TRBJ1-1; possible D gene TRBD1, 5 bases. The CDR3 consists of 15 residues. V lost 5 bases to trimming and J lost 0 bases, with 16 bases between them. Germline lookup yields CDR1 GTSNPN and CDR2 SVGIG (reference sequence). The chain's CDR3 is CAWVETAPMNTEAFF. CDR3 in DNA: TGTGCCTGGGTTGAGACAGCACCCATGAACACTGAAGCTTTCTTT. The whole variable domain, remainder taken from reference TRBV30 and TRBJ1-1, is SQTIHQWPATLVQPVGSPLSLECTVEGTSNPNLYWYRQAAGRGLQLLFYSVGIGQISSEVPQNLSASRPQDRQFILSSKKLLLSDSGFYLCAWVETAPMNTEAFFGQGTRLTVV.

The chain joins TRBV10-1 to TRBJ2-7; 10 nucleotides line up with TRBD1. J lost 3 bases, V lost 4 bases, and 3 bases had no gene match. Germline CDR1 reads WNHNN; CDR2 reads SYGVQD (reference sequence). The CDR3 sequence is 14 residues long. The CDR3 region is CASSGDRGYYEQYF. The CDR3, as DNA: TGCGCCAGCAGTGGGGACAGGGGATACTACGAGCAGTACTTC.

The rearrangement joins TRBV2 to TRBJ2-6; D perhaps matches TRBD2 (7 bases). The ends were cut back, 3 bases at V and 8 bases at J, with 8 bases in the middle. The germline V gene has CDR1 SNHLY and CDR2 FYNNEI. This CDR3 comprises 13 residues. CDR3 DNA: TGTGCCAGCAGTGAGGGGGGGCCCAACGTCCTGACTTTC. As protein: CASSEGGPNVLTF.

The gene calls are TRBV28 and TRBJ1-1, with D unclear. Germline assignment: CDR1 MDHEN and CDR2 SYDVKM. Trimming took off 8 bases at V and 3 bases at J, with 7 bases between the two ends. This CDR3 spans 11 amino acids. The DNA of the CDR3 is TGTGCCAGCGGGCTGTACACTGAAGCTTTCTTT. Translated: CASGLYTEAFF.